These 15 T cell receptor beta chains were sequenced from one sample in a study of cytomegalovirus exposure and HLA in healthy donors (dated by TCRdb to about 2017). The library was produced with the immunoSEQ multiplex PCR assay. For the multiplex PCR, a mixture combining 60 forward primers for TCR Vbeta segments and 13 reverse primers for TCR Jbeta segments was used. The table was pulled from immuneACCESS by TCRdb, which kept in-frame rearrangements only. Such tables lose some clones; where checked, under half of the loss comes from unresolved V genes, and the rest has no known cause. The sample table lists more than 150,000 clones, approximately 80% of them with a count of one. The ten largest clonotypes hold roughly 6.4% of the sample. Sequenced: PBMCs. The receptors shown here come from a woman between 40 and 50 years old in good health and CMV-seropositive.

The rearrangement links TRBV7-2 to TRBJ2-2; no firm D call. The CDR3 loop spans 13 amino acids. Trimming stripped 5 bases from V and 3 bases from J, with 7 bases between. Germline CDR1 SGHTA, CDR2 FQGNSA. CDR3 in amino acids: CASSPLDTGELFF. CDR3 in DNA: TGTGCCAGCAGCCCCCTTGACACCGGGGAGCTGTTTTTT.

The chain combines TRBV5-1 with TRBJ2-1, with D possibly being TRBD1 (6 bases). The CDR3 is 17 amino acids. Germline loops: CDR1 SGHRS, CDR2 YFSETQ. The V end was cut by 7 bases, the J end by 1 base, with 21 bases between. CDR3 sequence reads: CASRSHLLQGSYNEQFF. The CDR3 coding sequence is TGCGCCAGCCGTTCCCACCTCCTTCAGGGGTCCTACAATGAGCAGTTCTTC.

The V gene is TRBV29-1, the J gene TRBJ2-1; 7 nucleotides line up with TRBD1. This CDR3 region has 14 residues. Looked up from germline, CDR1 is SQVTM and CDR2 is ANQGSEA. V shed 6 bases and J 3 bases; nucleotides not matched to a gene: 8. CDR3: CSVRNRDSYNEQFF. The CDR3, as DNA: TGCAGCGTCCGCAACCGGGACAGCTACAATGAGCAGTTCTTC.

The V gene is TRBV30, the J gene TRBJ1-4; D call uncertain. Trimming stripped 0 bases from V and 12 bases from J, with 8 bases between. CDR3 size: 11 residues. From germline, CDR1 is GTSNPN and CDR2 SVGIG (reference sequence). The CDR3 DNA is TGTGCCTGGAGTGTCGGCGGGGAACTGTTTTTT. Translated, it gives CAWSVGGELFF.

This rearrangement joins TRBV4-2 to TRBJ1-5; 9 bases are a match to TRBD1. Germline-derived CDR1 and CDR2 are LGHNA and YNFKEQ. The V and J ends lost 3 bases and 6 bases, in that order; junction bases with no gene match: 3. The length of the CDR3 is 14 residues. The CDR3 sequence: CASSQGTGSQPQHF. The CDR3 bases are TGTGCCAGCAGCCAGGGGACAGGGAGTCAGCCCCAGCATTTT.

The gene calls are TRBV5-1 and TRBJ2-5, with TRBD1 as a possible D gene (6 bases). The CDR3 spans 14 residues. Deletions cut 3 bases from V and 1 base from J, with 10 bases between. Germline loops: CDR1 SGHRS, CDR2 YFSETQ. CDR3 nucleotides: TGCGCCAGCAGCTCAGGGACACCCCAAGAGACCCAGTACTTC. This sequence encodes CASSSGTPQETQYF. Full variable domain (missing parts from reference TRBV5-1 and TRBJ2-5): KAGVTQTPRYLIKTRGQQVTLSCSPISGHRSVSWYQQTPGQGLQFLFEYFSETQRNKGNFPGRFSGRQFSNSRSEMNVSTLELGDSALYLCASSSGTPQETQYFGPGTRLLVL.

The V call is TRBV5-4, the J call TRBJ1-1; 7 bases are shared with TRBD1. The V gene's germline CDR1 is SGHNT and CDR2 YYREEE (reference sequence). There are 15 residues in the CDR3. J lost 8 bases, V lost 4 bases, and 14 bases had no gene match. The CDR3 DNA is TGTGCCAGCAGCGAACAGGGGCCTCTTACCCAGGAAGCTTTCTTT. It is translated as CASSEQGPLTQEAFF.

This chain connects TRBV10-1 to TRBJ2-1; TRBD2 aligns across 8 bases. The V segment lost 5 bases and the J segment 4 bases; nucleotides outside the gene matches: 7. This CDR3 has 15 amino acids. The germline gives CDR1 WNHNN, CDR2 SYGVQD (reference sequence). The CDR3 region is CASSREGVTYNEQFF. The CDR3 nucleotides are TGCGCCAGCAGTCGGGAGGGGGTGACTTACAATGAGCAGTTCTTC.

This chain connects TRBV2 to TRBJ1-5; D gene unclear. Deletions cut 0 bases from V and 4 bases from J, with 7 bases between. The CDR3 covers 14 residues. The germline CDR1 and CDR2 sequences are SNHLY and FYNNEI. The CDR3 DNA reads TGTGCCAGCAGTGAAGCGCTGAGGAATCAGCCCCAGCATTTT. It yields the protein CASSEALRNQPQHF.

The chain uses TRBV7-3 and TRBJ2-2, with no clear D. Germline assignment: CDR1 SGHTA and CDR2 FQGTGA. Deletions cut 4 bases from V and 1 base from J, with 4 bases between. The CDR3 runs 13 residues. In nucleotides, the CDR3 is TGTGCCAGCAGCTCCGGGAACACCGGGGAGCTGTTTTTT. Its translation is CASSSGNTGELFF.

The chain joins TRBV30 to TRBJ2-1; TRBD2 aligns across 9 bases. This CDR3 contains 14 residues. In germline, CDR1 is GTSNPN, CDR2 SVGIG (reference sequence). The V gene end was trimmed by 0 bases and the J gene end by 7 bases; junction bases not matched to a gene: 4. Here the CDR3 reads CAWSVSSGVNEQFF. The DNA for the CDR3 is TGTGCCTGGAGTGTTTCTAGCGGGGTTAATGAGCAGTTCTTC.

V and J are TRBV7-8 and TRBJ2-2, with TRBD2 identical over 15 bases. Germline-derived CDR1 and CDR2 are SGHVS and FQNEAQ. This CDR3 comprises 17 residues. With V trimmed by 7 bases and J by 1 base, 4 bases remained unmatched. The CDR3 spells CASIPGLAGGNTGELFF. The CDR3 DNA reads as TGTGCCAGCATCCCGGGACTAGCGGGGGGGAACACCGGGGAGCTGTTTTTT. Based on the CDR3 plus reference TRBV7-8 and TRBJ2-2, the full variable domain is GAGVSQSPRYKVAKRGQDVALRCDPISGHVSLFWYQQALGQGPEFLTYFQNEAQLDKSGLPSDRFFAERPEGSVSTLKIQRTQQEDSAVYLCASIPGLAGGNTGELFFGEGSRLTVL.

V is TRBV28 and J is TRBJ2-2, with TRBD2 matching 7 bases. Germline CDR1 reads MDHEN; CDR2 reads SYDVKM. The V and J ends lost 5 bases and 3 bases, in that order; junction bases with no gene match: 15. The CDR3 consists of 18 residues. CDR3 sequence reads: CASSPLDSWGGDTGELFF. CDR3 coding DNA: TGTGCCAGCAGTCCCTTGGACTCTTGGGGGGGGGACACCGGGGAGCTGTTTTTT.

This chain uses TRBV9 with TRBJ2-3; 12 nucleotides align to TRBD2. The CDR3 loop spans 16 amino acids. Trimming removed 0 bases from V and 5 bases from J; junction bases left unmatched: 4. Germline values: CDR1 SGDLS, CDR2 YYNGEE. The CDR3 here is CASSVGLAGGEDTQYF. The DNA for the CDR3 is TGTGCCAGCAGCGTAGGGCTAGCGGGGGGGGAAGATACGCAGTATTTT.

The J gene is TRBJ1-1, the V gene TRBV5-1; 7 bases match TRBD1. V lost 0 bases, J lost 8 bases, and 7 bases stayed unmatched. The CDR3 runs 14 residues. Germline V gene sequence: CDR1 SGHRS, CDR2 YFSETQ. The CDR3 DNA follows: TGCGCCAGCAGCTTGGTTTCGGACAGGCCGGAAGCTTTCTTT. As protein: CASSLVSDRPEAFF.